This T cell receptor (beta chain) was documented in a study of T cell responses to AZD1222 COVID-19 vaccine. Using immunoSEQ multiplex PCR, the repertoire was profiled, and TCRdb retains in-frame clones only, with some absent. Of fewer than 300,000 clones detected, 93% appear once; the ten largest clones hold around 0.58%. Germline loops: CDR1 SGHVS, CDR2 FNYEAQ. The CDR3 consists of 13 residues. V dropped 7 bases and J dropped 6 bases, with 13 bases sitting between them. The sample in question was peripheral blood, obtained on day 0 of AZD1222 vaccination. This receptor was identified in an adult in good health. This chain uses TRBV7-6 with TRBJ2-1, with a weak D call TRBD1 (5 bases). The CDR3 is CASTIVGPNEQFF. In nucleotides, the CDR3 is TGTGCCAGCACCATAGTGGGGCCCAATGAGCAGTTCTTC.